One and the same sample provided the 22 T cell receptor beta chains below, sequenced in a study of T cell responses to AZD1222 COVID-19 vaccine. The protocol was immunoSEQ multiplex PCR, while the TCRdb copy is restricted to in-frame clones and leaves out a portion. The sample has about 79,000 clones; 80% are singletons. The input for sequencing was peripheral blood, taken on day 0 of AZD1222 vaccination. The receptors here all came from an adult in good health.

The V and J genes are TRBV5-1 and TRBJ1-4; perhaps TRBD1 as D (6 bases). Germline loops: CDR1 SGHRS, CDR2 YFSETQ. The CDR3 contains 14 residues. Trimming cost V 0 bases and J 8 bases, with 11 bases left between them. The CDR3 reads CASSLATGLEKLFF. Written as DNA, the CDR3 is TGCGCCAGCAGCTTGGCGACAGGCCTGGAAAAACTGTTTTTT.

The chain recombines TRBV18 with TRBJ2-4, with 7 positions matching TRBD1. There are 14 residues in the CDR3. V shed 6 bases, J shed 9 bases, and the junction held 11 bases outside the gene matches. The germline CDR1 and CDR2 sequences are KGHSH and LQKENI. CDR3 sequence: CASSPLQGRSIQYF. The CDR3 DNA is TGTGCCAGCTCCCCCCTACAGGGGCGAAGCATTCAGTACTTC.

This clone was seen only a few times. V is TRBV2 and J is TRBJ1-5; the D is unclear. The CDR3 runs to 14 residues. The V end was cut by 1 base, the J end by 5 bases, with 9 bases between. Germline values: CDR1 SNHLY, CDR2 FYNNEI. This CDR3 is CASSEGAAHQPQHF. CDR3 bases: TGTGCCAGCAGTGAAGGGGCAGCCCATCAGCCCCAGCATTTT.

This clone was picked up one time. This chain joins TRBV14 and TRBJ1-5; no clear D gene. Per the germline V gene, CDR1 is SGHDN and CDR2 is FVKESK. Trimming pared 0 bases from V and 4 bases from J, leaving 4 bases between. This CDR3 spans 13 amino acids. This CDR3 is CASSQDLNQPQHF. The CDR3 region has the DNA TGTGCCAGCAGCCAAGACCTGAATCAGCCCCAGCATTTT.

This chain uses TRBV28 with TRBJ1-1, with D tentatively TRBD1 (5 bases). Germline V gives CDR1 MDHEN, CDR2 SYDVKM. The V and J ends lost 2 bases and 5 bases respectively, with 12 bases between them. The CDR3 loop spans 14 amino acids. The CDR3 coding sequence is TGTGCCAGCAGTTTAGGGGGGGGTCGAACTGAAGCTTTCTTT. Translated: CASSLGGGRTEAFF.

This clone has more than one count but fewer than ten. In the same sample, other DNA sequences code for this CDR3. The chain carries TRBV18 and TRBJ1-3; 9 bases map to TRBD1. The V and J ends lost 4 bases and 1 base, in that order; junction bases with no gene match: 2. In germline, CDR1 is KGHSH, CDR2 LQKENI. The CDR3 runs 15 residues. In nucleotides, the CDR3 is TGTGCCAGCTCACTGGACAGGGGATCTGGAAACACCATATATTTT. It codes for CASSLDRGSGNTIYF.

CDR3 region: CASSQETKGAYNEQFF. CDR3 coding DNA: TGTGCCAGCAGCCAAGAGACCAAGGGCGCCTACAATGAGCAGTTCTTC. The chain combines TRBV3-1 (or the pseudogene TRBV3-2) with TRBJ2-1; D not certain. The CDR3 has 16 amino acids. The germline V and J ends were trimmed by 0 bases and 2 bases, with 11 bases remaining between them. Germline V gene data show CDR1 as LGHDT and CDR2 as YNNKEL (reference sequence).

The J gene is TRBJ1-3, the V gene TRBV7-2, with D hard to call. The V end lost 5 bases, the J end lost 4 bases, and 9 bases lay between the germline ends. CDR1 is SGHTA, CDR2 FQGNSA, per germline. The CDR3 is made up of 13 amino acids. CDR3 bases: TGTGCCAGCAGCGTCAGCGCCGGAAACACCATATATTTT. This gives the protein CASSVSAGNTIYF.

The J gene is TRBJ1-2, the V gene TRBV11-1; no firm D call. This CDR3 contains 13 residues. CDR1 and CDR2 (germline): SGHAT, FQDESV (reference sequence). The V end was cut by 1 base, the J end by 6 bases, with 9 bases between. The CDR3 region is CASSLGKQDGYTF. The CDR3 DNA sequence: TGTGCCAGCAGCTTAGGCAAGCAAGATGGCTACACCTTC.

This chain links TRBV10-2 with TRBJ1-2, with unresolved D. The CDR3 runs 12 residues. In germline, CDR1 is WSHSY, CDR2 SAAADI. V dropped 3 bases and J dropped 4 bases, with 6 bases sitting between them. The CDR3 reads CASSDSPYGYTF. CDR3 nucleotide sequence: TGCGCCAGCAGTGACAGTCCCTATGGCTACACCTTC.

The V call is TRBV6-5, the J call TRBJ1-6; D perhaps matches TRBD1 (5 bases). V lost 4 bases, J lost 14 bases, and 18 bases lay in between. CDR3 length: 14 residues. CDR1 MNHEY and CDR2 SVGAGI come from the germline V gene. The CDR3 DNA sequence: TGTGCCAGCAGTTCCCTCTCTCAGGGAGGGACCCTCCACTTT. Translation: CASSSLSQGGTLHF.

In its sample, this clone was seen a few times. V usage is TRBV7-9 and J usage is TRBJ2-7; D is perhaps TRBD2 (6 bases). V lost 5 bases, J lost 6 bases, and 17 bases lay in between. CDR1 and CDR2 (germline): SEHNR, FQNEAQ (reference sequence). The CDR3 has 14 residues. DNA of the CDR3: TGTGCCAGCAGCCCCGACGGAGGGTCGATCGAGCAGTACTTC. Translation: CASSPDGGSIEQYF.

This clone turned up a few times. V gene TRBV6-5 combines with J gene TRBJ2-3, with unresolved D. The CDR3 spans 13 residues. Trimming took off 0 bases at V and 6 bases at J, with 7 bases between the two ends. Germline V gene data show CDR1 as MNHEY and CDR2 as SVGAGI. The CDR3 nucleotides read TGTGCCAGCAGTTACTCGAACTATGATACGCAGTATTTT. Its translation is CASSYSNYDTQYF.

This chain links TRBV5-1 with TRBJ1-2, with D perhaps TRBD1 (5 bases). The CDR3 length is 15 residues. V was clipped by 4 bases and J by 3 bases, with 16 bases between them. Per germline, CDR1 SGHRS and CDR2 YFSETQ. The CDR3 spells CASSLDTWGDYGYTF. The CDR3 DNA sequence: TGCGCCAGCAGCCTAGATACGTGGGGGGACTATGGCTACACCTTC. Together with reference TRBV5-1 and TRBJ1-2, the CDR3 gives the full variable domain: KAGVTQTPRYLIKTRGQQVTLSCSPISGHRSVSWYQQTPGQGLQFLFEYFSETQRNKGNFPGRFSGRQFSNSRSEMNVSTLELGDSALYLCASSLDTWGDYGYTFGSGTRLTVV.

The V call is TRBV6-5, the J call TRBJ2-1; D possibly corresponds to TRBD2 (5 bases). Deletions cut 10 bases from V and 3 bases from J, with 16 bases between. Germline loops: CDR1 MNHEY, CDR2 SVGAGI. The CDR3 extends over 14 amino acids. Here the CDR3 reads CATRGREIYNEQFF. CDR3 nucleotide sequence: TGTGCCACTAGAGGGAGAGAAATCTACAATGAGCAGTTCTTC.

This chain links TRBV28 with TRBJ1-1; D remains unclear. Germline loops: CDR1 MDHEN, CDR2 SYDVKM. Between the trimmed V and J ends, which lost 2 bases and 4 bases, there was a span of 8 bases. The CDR3 length is 13 residues. The CDR3: CASSLGVPTEAFF. CDR3 DNA sequence: TGTGCCAGCAGTTTAGGGGTTCCCACTGAAGCTTTCTTT. Complete variable domain (other parts from reference TRBV28 and TRBJ1-1): DVKVTQSSRYLVKRTGEKVFLECVQDMDHENMFWYRQDPGLGLRLIYFSYDVKMKEKGDIPEGYSVSREKKERFSLILESASTNQTSMYLCASSLGVPTEAFFGQGTRLTVV.

The chain joins TRBV7-6 to TRBJ2-7; TRBD2 matches 9 bases. The CDR3 consists of 15 residues. In germline, CDR1 is SGHVS, CDR2 FNYEAQ. With V trimmed by 1 base and J by 4 bases, 5 bases remained unmatched. Here the CDR3 DNA reads TGTGCCAGCAGCTTAGAGGCTAGCGGGGCTTACGAGCAGTACTTC. It yields the protein CASSLEASGAYEQYF.

This clone has just one count. This chain links TRBV27 with TRBJ1-5; 7 bases map to TRBD1. This CDR3 spans 17 amino acids. With 2 bases clipped from V and 0 bases from J, the junction kept 7 bases outside the gene matches. Germline V gives CDR1 MNHEY, CDR2 SMNVEV (reference sequence). CDR3 residues: CASSLGRQGDSNQPQHF. The CDR3 DNA sequence: TGTGCCAGCAGTTTAGGCCGACAGGGAGATAGCAATCAGCCCCAGCATTTT.

The chain has TRBV5-1 and TRBJ2-1; 7 bases align to TRBD1. CDR3 length: 15 residues. After removal of 4 bases from V and 6 bases from J, the junction contained 10 bases not matched to a gene. CDR1 SGHRS and CDR2 YFSETQ come from the germline V gene. The CDR3 nucleotides read TGCGCCAGCAGCCGTAGGTCTTCAGGGGGCAATGAGCAGTTCTTC. Its protein product is CASSRRSSGGNEQFF.

This clone was detected only a few times. The chain has TRBV11-2 and TRBJ2-7, with TRBD1 matching over 12 bases. Germline CDR1 SGHAT, CDR2 FQNNGV. The V segment lost 4 bases and the J segment 4 bases; nucleotides outside the gene matches: 2. The CDR3 runs to 14 residues. The CDR3 DNA sequence: TGTGCCAGCAGCTGGGGACAGGGGGCGTACGAGCAGTACTTC. It codes for CASSWGQGAYEQYF.

The V call is TRBV5-8, the J call TRBJ2-3; TRBD2 matches at 11 bases. With V trimmed by 6 bases and J by 3 bases, 6 bases remained unmatched. This CDR3 has 15 amino acids. Germline lookup yields CDR1 SGHTS and CDR2 YDEGEE. The CDR3 DNA reads TGTGCCAGCAACTTAGCGGGAGGGTTAACAGATACGCAGTATTTT. Its protein is CASNLAGGLTDTQYF.

The V gene is TRBV19, the J gene TRBJ2-3; the match to TRBD2 covers 13 bases. After removal of 4 bases from V and 3 bases from J, the junction contained 1 base not matched to a gene. Germline V gene sequence: CDR1 LNHDA, CDR2 SQIVND (reference sequence). The CDR3 loop spans 15 amino acids. CDR3 nucleotides: TGTGCCAGTAGTAAACTAGCGGGGGGGACAGATACGCAGTATTTT. Amino acids: CASSKLAGGTDTQYF.